Sequencing of this TCR beta chain was carried out in a study of blood T cell repertoires in COVID-19. About the study: Whether acute or convalescent, the COVID-19 samples came from the United States, Italy and Spain. T cells, B-cell-depleted T cells, or PBMCs provided the cDNA or gDNA that served as material.

Trimming cost V 5 bases and J 5 bases, with 3 bases left between them. Germline V gives CDR1 MDHEN, CDR2 SYDVKM. This CDR3 comprises 11 residues. Original methodology: The assay estimated nucleated cells by amplifying reference gene primers. Clones were read by immunoSEQ multiplex PCR, and TCRdb kept only the in-frame ones, dropping some. The DNA was the basis for D and trimming; V, J and clone size are from that table. The sample consists of over 75,000 clones, about 79% of them appearing once. The source of this sequence is a woman in her forties or fifties with acute or convalescent COVID-19. The J gene is TRBJ2-2, the V gene TRBV28, with unresolved D. Material: peripheral blood. The CDR3: CASSPTGELFF. DNA for the CDR3: TGTGCCAGCAGTCCTACCGGGGAGCTGTTTTTT. Filled out from reference TRBV28 and TRBJ2-2, the complete variable domain reads DVKVTQSSRYLVKRTGEKVFLECVQDMDHENMFWYRQDPGLGLRLIYFSYDVKMKEKGDIPEGYSVSREKKERFSLILESASTNQTSMYLCASSPTGELFFGEGSRLTVL.